This T cell receptor (beta chain) was retrieved from a study of graft-versus-host responses after intestinal transplantation. Background on the study: All of the recipients had induction that used anti-thymocyte globulin, then tacrolimus and steroids for around three years.

With regard to this clone: The antigen remains undetermined.

Germline-derived CDR1 and CDR2 are MGHRA and YSYEKL. The CDR3 is made up of 13 amino acids. The trim removed 2 bases at V and 2 bases at J, leaving 0 bases unmatched. Study-level findings and limits: There was an association between peak levels of circulating GvH clones and early post-transplant HvG declines. Present in recipient marrow, GvH clones included some that appeared first in ileum or blood.

TCRdb's table, derived via immunoSEQ multiplex PCR, lists solely in-frame clones and lacks some. The table has around 110,000 clones, 90% to 95% seen once. This clonotype was sampled from a human donor who was the organ donor for an intestinal transplant. Specimen: unstimulated CD8+ T cells sorted from spleen or lymph node cells, collected before transplant. This sequence joins TRBV4-1 and TRBJ2-7; 7 bases line up with TRBD1. The CDR3 nucleotides are TGCGCCAGCAGCCAACAGGGGGCCTACGAGCAGTACTTC. This translates into CASSQQGAYEQYF.